This T cell receptor beta chain was found in a study of human T cells and chemical hapten exposure. This clonotype appeared many times. Time point in this sample: patch test 1, 2 weeks after DPC sensitization. Treatment denoted: therapeutic diphenylcyclopropenone sensitization with weekly scalp DPC. TCRdb fed the RACE reads into MiXCR, producing one record per CDR3 protein. The table includes fewer than 500,000 distinct CDR3 sequences, 4% to 5.5% detected once. Trimming left V 1 base short and J 5 bases short, with 8 bases between. In germline, CDR1 is LGHNA, CDR2 YNFKEQ. There are 13 residues in the CDR3.

The material was whole blood, obtained in connection with sensitization to the hapten diphenylcyclopropenone (DPC). The chain joins TRBV4-2 to TRBJ1-1; D not certain. The source is a woman aged 45-65 years with alopecia areata. Some clones in this sample may be carry-over from other donors' samples. CDR3 nucleotides: TGTGCCAGCAGCCAAGCCAAACCGACTGAAGCTTTCTTT. This sequence encodes CASSQAKPTEAFF.